This is a list of T cell receptor beta chains from one sample in a study of vaccination and CD4 T cells after COVID-19. Via MiXCR, TCRdb re-called the PCR reads, giving one row per CDR3 protein. Among some 15,000 distinct CDR3 sequences listed, 30% to 35% were seen once. Their cognate antigens are unknown. The sequenced material came from cultured CD4+ T cells from blood. These receptor sequences come from a human donor with COVID-19. CDR3s include the opening cysteine and the closing phenylalanine or tryptophan. The D gene is left open where the match is weak. For some rows the clone size is stated as once, few or many, or as a class when expanded; others skip it.

clone_size: -; d_call: -; j_call: TRBJ1-1; v_call: TRBV10-3; cdr3_aa: CAVTGDLDTEAFF; cdr3_nt: TGTGCCGTGACAGGTGACCTGGACACTGAAGCTTTCTTT
clone_size: few; d_call: -; j_call: TRBJ2-3; v_call: TRBV20-1; cdr3_aa: CSAPVDTQYF; cdr3_nt: TGCAGTGCTCCGGTAGATACGCAGTATTTT
clone_size: -; d_call: TRBD1; j_call: TRBJ2-1; v_call: TRBV7-9; cdr3_aa: CASSLGDRVNNEQFF; cdr3_nt: TGTGCCAGCAGCTTAGGGGACAGGGTCAACAATGAGCAGTTCTTC
clone_size: few; d_call: TRBD2; j_call: TRBJ2-7; v_call: TRBV20-1; cdr3_aa: CSASPPGGSSYEQYF; cdr3_nt: TGCAGTGCTAGTCCTCCGGGGGGGAGCTCCTACGAGCAGTACTTC
clone_size: few; d_call: -; j_call: TRBJ2-5; v_call: TRBV20-1; cdr3_aa: CSARDTREGSQYF; cdr3_nt: TGCAGTGCTAGAGATACGAGGGAAGGGTCCCAGTACTTC
clone_size: few; d_call: TRBD2; j_call: TRBJ2-5; v_call: TRBV20-1; cdr3_aa: CSASREASRQETQYF; cdr3_nt: TGCAGTGCTAGTCGGGAGGCATCTCGGCAAGAGACCCAGTACTTC
clone_size: -; d_call: -; j_call: TRBJ2-3; v_call: TRBV4-3; cdr3_aa: CASSQQRTDTQYF; cdr3_nt: TGCGCCAGCAGCCAACAAAGGACAGATACGCAGTATTTT
clone_size: few; d_call: -; j_call: TRBJ1-2; v_call: TRBV6-2/TRBV6-3; cdr3_aa: CASSSGVYGYTF; cdr3_nt: TGTGCCAGCAGTTCCGGGGTCTATGGCTACACCTTC
clone_size: few; d_call: -; j_call: TRBJ2-1; v_call: TRBV19; cdr3_aa: CASSISDLNEQFF; cdr3_nt: TGTGCCAGTAGTATTTCCGATCTCAATGAGCAGTTCTTC
clone_size: -; d_call: -; j_call: TRBJ2-7; v_call: TRBV6-1; cdr3_aa: CASSVSSYEQYF; cdr3_nt: TGTGCCAGCTCCGTCAGCTCCTACGAGCAGTACTTC
clone_size: -; d_call: TRBD1; j_call: TRBJ2-7; v_call: TRBV14; cdr3_aa: CASRLSGTGEGEQYF; cdr3_nt: TGTGCCAGCAGACTCTCCGGGACAGGGGAAGGCGAGCAGTACTTC
clone_size: few; d_call: -; j_call: TRBJ2-5; v_call: TRBV12-3/TRBV12-4; cdr3_aa: CASSLVGPQPETQYF; cdr3_nt: TGTGCCAGCAGTTTAGTAGGACCCCAGCCGGAGACCCAGTACTTC
clone_size: few; d_call: -; j_call: TRBJ2-7; v_call: TRBV7-9; cdr3_aa: CASSLSVGVQYF; cdr3_nt: TGTGCCAGCAGCTTATCAGTTGGCGTCCAGTACTTC
clone_size: few; d_call: TRBD2; j_call: TRBJ2-5; v_call: TRBV11-2; cdr3_aa: CASRTASGGLETQYF; cdr3_nt: TGTGCCAGCAGGACGGCTAGCGGGGGGCTGGAGACCCAGTACTTC
clone_size: -; d_call: TRBD2; j_call: TRBJ2-5; v_call: TRBV7-6; cdr3_aa: CASSSLAGQETQYF; cdr3_nt: TGTGCCAGCAGCTCACTAGCGGGGCAAGAGACCCAGTACTTC
clone_size: -; d_call: TRBD1; j_call: TRBJ1-6; v_call: TRBV6-4; cdr3_aa: CASSSSTGRDSPLHF; cdr3_nt: TGTGCCAGCAGTTCCTCGACAGGGAGAGATTCACCCCTCCACTTT
clone_size: -; d_call: TRBD2; j_call: TRBJ2-2; v_call: TRBV11-3; cdr3_aa: CASSLGGGLNGELFF; cdr3_nt: TGTGCCAGCAGCTTAGGCGGGGGGCTCAACGGGGAGCTGTTTTTT
clone_size: few; d_call: -; j_call: TRBJ1-3; v_call: TRBV19; cdr3_aa: CASGTSNSGNTIYF; cdr3_nt: TGTGCCAGTGGGACATCCAACTCTGGAAACACCATATATTTT
clone_size: -; d_call: TRBD1; j_call: TRBJ2-1; v_call: TRBV18; cdr3_aa: CASSPTGTGGNNEQFF; cdr3_nt: TGTGCCAGCTCACCGACCGGGACAGGGGGAAACAATGAGCAGTTCTTC
clone_size: few; d_call: -; j_call: TRBJ2-5; v_call: TRBV6-1; cdr3_aa: CASSPPGAQFPQYF; cdr3_nt: TGTGCCAGCAGCCCGCCCGGGGCCCAGTTTCCCCAGTACTTC
clone_size: -; d_call: TRBD1; j_call: TRBJ1-1; v_call: TRBV6-1; cdr3_aa: CASRSGGPDTEAFF; cdr3_nt: TGTGCCAGCAGATCAGGGGGCCCGGACACTGAAGCTTTCTTT
clone_size: few; d_call: -; j_call: TRBJ2-4; v_call: TRBV28; cdr3_aa: CASSSPPQNIQYF; cdr3_nt: TGTGCCAGCAGTTCCCCTCCCCAAAACATTCAGTACTTC
clone_size: -; d_call: -; j_call: TRBJ1-4; v_call: TRBV20-1; cdr3_aa: CSASKAFRSNEKLFF; cdr3_nt: TGCAGTGCGAGTAAGGCATTCAGGTCAAATGAAAAACTGTTTTTT
clone_size: -; d_call: TRBD2; j_call: TRBJ2-1; v_call: TRBV7-6; cdr3_aa: CASSLRLAGGNEQFF; cdr3_nt: TGTGCCAGCAGCTTAAGGCTAGCGGGGGGCAATGAGCAGTTCTTC
clone_size: few; d_call: -; j_call: TRBJ2-1; v_call: TRBV20-1; cdr3_aa: CSARDRRNNEQFF; cdr3_nt: TGCAGTGCTAGAGACAGAAGAAACAATGAGCAGTTCTTC
clone_size: few; d_call: -; j_call: TRBJ2-3; v_call: TRBV7-8; cdr3_aa: CASSLRGGGTDTQYF; cdr3_nt: TGTGCCAGCAGCTTACGGGGCGGGGGCACAGATACGCAGTATTTT
clone_size: few; d_call: -; j_call: TRBJ1-3; v_call: TRBV18; cdr3_aa: CASSLLGAAASGNTIYF; cdr3_nt: TGTGCCAGCTCACTCCTGGGGGCGGCCGCCTCTGGAAACACCATATATTTT
clone_size: -; d_call: -; j_call: TRBJ2-3; v_call: TRBV6-5; cdr3_aa: CASSYGPPSTDTQYF; cdr3_nt: TGTGCCAGCAGTTATGGGCCCCCTAGCACAGATACGCAGTATTTT
clone_size: -; d_call: -; j_call: TRBJ1-1; v_call: TRBV11-2; cdr3_aa: CASSLVGTEAFF; cdr3_nt: TGTGCCAGCAGCTTAGTAGGAACTGAAGCTTTCTTT
clone_size: few; d_call: TRBD1; j_call: TRBJ1-3; v_call: TRBV7-6; cdr3_aa: CASSPPGGNGNTIYF; cdr3_nt: TGTGCCAGCAGCCCCCCAGGGGGGAATGGAAACACCATATATTTT
clone_size: few; d_call: TRBD1; j_call: TRBJ2-5; v_call: TRBV27; cdr3_aa: CASRRTGTGGGETQYF; cdr3_nt: TGTGCCAGCAGGAGGACCGGGACAGGTGGAGGGGAGACCCAGTACTTC
clone_size: -; d_call: TRBD2; j_call: TRBJ2-5; v_call: TRBV6-1; cdr3_aa: CASSELELAGPQYF; cdr3_nt: TGTGCCAGCAGTGAATTGGAACTAGCGGGGCCCCAGTACTTC
clone_size: few; d_call: TRBD1; j_call: TRBJ2-2; v_call: TRBV5-1; cdr3_aa: CASGRTGRSLIWTGELFF; cdr3_nt: TGCGCCAGCGGGCGGACAGGGAGGTCCCTAATATGGACCGGGGAGCTGTTTTTT
clone_size: few; d_call: -; j_call: TRBJ1-1; v_call: TRBV28; cdr3_aa: CASSPSQISVVPEAFF; cdr3_nt: TGTGCCAGCAGCCCCTCCCAGATCTCGGTCGTTCCTGAAGCTTTCTTT
clone_size: -; d_call: -; j_call: TRBJ2-3; v_call: TRBV24-1; cdr3_aa: CATSDNRRDTDTQYF; cdr3_nt: TGTGCCACCAGTGATAACCGAAGGGACACAGATACGCAGTATTTT
clone_size: -; d_call: TRBD1; j_call: TRBJ1-2; v_call: TRBV7-2; cdr3_aa: CASSPGQAYGYTF; cdr3_nt: TGTGCCAGCAGCCCGGGACAGGCCTATGGCTACACCTTC
clone_size: -; d_call: TRBD1; j_call: TRBJ2-7; v_call: TRBV6-1; cdr3_aa: CASSPQGEDEQYF; cdr3_nt: TGTGCCAGCAGTCCACAGGGGGAAGACGAGCAGTACTTC
clone_size: few; d_call: TRBD1; j_call: TRBJ1-6; v_call: TRBV7-9; cdr3_aa: CASSLEVRGAYNSPLHF; cdr3_nt: TGTGCCAGCAGCTTAGAGGTCAGGGGGGCATATAATTCACCCCTCCACTTT
clone_size: -; d_call: TRBD1; j_call: TRBJ1-2; v_call: TRBV10-3; cdr3_aa: CAISESLGQGSGYTF; cdr3_nt: TGTGCCATCAGTGAGTCGTTAGGACAGGGGTCTGGCTACACCTTC
clone_size: -; d_call: TRBD1; j_call: TRBJ2-4; v_call: TRBV28; cdr3_aa: CASSPTGRYNIQYF; cdr3_nt: TGTGCCAGCAGCCCGACAGGGCGTTACAACATTCAGTACTTC
clone_size: -; d_call: TRBD2; j_call: TRBJ2-3; v_call: TRBV5-1; cdr3_aa: CASSLGAGGHQDTQYF; cdr3_nt: TGCGCCAGCAGCTTGGGGGCGGGGGGGCATCAAGATACGCAGTATTTT
clone_size: -; d_call: -; j_call: TRBJ2-4; v_call: TRBV2; cdr3_aa: CASSRLDSGENIQYF; cdr3_nt: TGTGCCAGCAGCCGACTGGATTCGGGGGAAAACATTCAGTACTTC
clone_size: -; d_call: -; j_call: TRBJ2-6; v_call: TRBV20-1; cdr3_aa: CSASARRSFSGANVLTF; cdr3_nt: TGCAGTGCTAGCGCGAGGCGGAGCTTCTCTGGGGCCAACGTCCTGACTTTC
clone_size: -; d_call: -; j_call: TRBJ2-1; v_call: TRBV15; cdr3_aa: CATSRFQDRNNEQFF; cdr3_nt: TGTGCCACCAGCAGATTTCAGGACAGAAACAATGAGCAGTTCTTC
clone_size: -; d_call: -; j_call: TRBJ1-4; v_call: TRBV15; cdr3_aa: CATSRDKQGEKLFF; cdr3_nt: TGTGCCACCAGCAGAGACAAACAGGGTGAAAAACTGTTTTTT
clone_size: -; d_call: -; j_call: TRBJ2-2; v_call: TRBV6-5; cdr3_aa: CASSYSRGLDTGELFF; cdr3_nt: TGTGCCAGCAGTTACTCGCGGGGATTAGACACCGGGGAGCTGTTTTTT
clone_size: -; d_call: -; j_call: TRBJ2-1; v_call: TRBV14; cdr3_aa: CASSQELEGYEQFF; cdr3_nt: TGTGCCAGCAGCCAAGAGCTTGAGGGCTATGAGCAGTTCTTC
clone_size: -; d_call: TRBD1; j_call: TRBJ1-5; v_call: TRBV23-1; cdr3_aa: CASSPWTGGRPLEPQHF; cdr3_nt: TGCGCCAGCAGTCCATGGACAGGGGGCCGCCCGCTGGAGCCCCAGCATTTT
clone_size: -; d_call: -; j_call: TRBJ1-2; v_call: TRBV20-1; cdr3_aa: CSAAGDGHTF; cdr3_nt: TGCAGTGCTGCAGGGGATGGCCACACCTTC
clone_size: -; d_call: -; j_call: TRBJ2-1; v_call: TRBV6-2/TRBV6-3; cdr3_aa: CASSSRGEQFF; cdr3_nt: TGTGCCAGCTCCTCCCGGGGTGAGCAGTTCTTC
clone_size: few; d_call: -; j_call: TRBJ2-1; v_call: TRBV30; cdr3_aa: CAWGPESGSFF; cdr3_nt: TGTGCCTGGGGACCCGAGAGTGGTTCGTTCTTC
clone_size: few; d_call: -; j_call: TRBJ2-2; v_call: TRBV19; cdr3_aa: CASSIVLVAGELFF; cdr3_nt: TGTGCCAGTAGTATAGTACTGGTGGCCGGGGAGCTGTTTTTT
clone_size: medium-sized; d_call: -; j_call: TRBJ2-5; v_call: TRBV7-2; cdr3_aa: CASSSYFSQETQYF; cdr3_nt: TGTGCCAGCAGCTCGTATTTCTCACAAGAGACCCAGTACTTC
clone_size: few; d_call: -; j_call: TRBJ2-2; v_call: TRBV7-2; cdr3_aa: CASSFSGNTGELFF; cdr3_nt: TGTGCCAGCAGCTTTTCGGGGAACACCGGGGAGCTGTTTTTT
clone_size: medium-sized; d_call: TRBD1; j_call: TRBJ1-2; v_call: TRBV20-1; cdr3_aa: CSARGIPGTGDGYTF; cdr3_nt: TGCAGTGCTAGAGGGATCCCCGGGACAGGGGATGGCTACACCTTC
clone_size: few; d_call: -; j_call: TRBJ1-1; v_call: TRBV27; cdr3_aa: CASSLSRVGVRTEAFF; cdr3_nt: TGTGCCAGCAGTTTATCGAGAGTGGGGGTTCGCACTGAAGCTTTCTTT
clone_size: few; d_call: -; j_call: TRBJ1-6; v_call: TRBV6-1; cdr3_aa: CASSDTGGIPLHF; cdr3_nt: TGTGCCAGCAGTGACACCGGGGGCATACCCCTCCACTTT
clone_size: -; d_call: -; j_call: TRBJ1-2; v_call: TRBV7-2; cdr3_aa: CASSSKGNYGYTF; cdr3_nt: TGTGCCAGCAGCAGTAAAGGCAACTATGGCTACACCTTC
clone_size: -; d_call: TRBD1; j_call: TRBJ1-2; v_call: TRBV27; cdr3_aa: CASTSGQGVGGYTF; cdr3_nt: TGTGCCAGCACCTCAGGACAGGGGGTAGGTGGCTACACCTTC
clone_size: -; d_call: -; j_call: TRBJ2-7; v_call: TRBV24-1; cdr3_aa: CATTGMYSYEQYF; cdr3_nt: TGTGCCACTACCGGGATGTACTCCTACGAGCAGTACTTC